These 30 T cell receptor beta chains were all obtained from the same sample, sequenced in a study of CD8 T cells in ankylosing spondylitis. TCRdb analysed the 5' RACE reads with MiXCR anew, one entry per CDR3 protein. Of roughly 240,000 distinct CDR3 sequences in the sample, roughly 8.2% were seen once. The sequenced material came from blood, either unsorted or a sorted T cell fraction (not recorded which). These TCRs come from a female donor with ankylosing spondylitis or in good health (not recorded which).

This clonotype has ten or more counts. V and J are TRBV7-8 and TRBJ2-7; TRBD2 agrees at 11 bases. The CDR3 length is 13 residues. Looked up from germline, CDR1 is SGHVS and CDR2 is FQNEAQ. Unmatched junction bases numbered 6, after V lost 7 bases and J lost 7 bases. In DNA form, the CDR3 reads TGTGCCAGCAAGACTAGCGGGGAGCGTGAGCAGTACTTC. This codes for CASKTSGEREQYF.

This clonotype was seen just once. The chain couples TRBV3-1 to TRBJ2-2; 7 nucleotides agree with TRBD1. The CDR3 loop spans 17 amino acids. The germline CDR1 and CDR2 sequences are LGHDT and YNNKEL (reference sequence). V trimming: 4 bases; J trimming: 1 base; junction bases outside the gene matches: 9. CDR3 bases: TGTGCCAGCAGCCCCATATCGACAGGGAGGAACACCGGGGAGCTGTTTTTT. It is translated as CASSPISTGRNTGELFF.

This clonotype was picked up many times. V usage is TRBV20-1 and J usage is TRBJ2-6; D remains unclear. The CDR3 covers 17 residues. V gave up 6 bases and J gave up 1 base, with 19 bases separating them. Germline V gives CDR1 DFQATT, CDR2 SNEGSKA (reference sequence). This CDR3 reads CSASEIGSASGANVLTF. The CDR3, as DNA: TGCAGTGCCAGCGAAATAGGCTCTGCTTCTGGGGCCAACGTCCTGACTTTC.

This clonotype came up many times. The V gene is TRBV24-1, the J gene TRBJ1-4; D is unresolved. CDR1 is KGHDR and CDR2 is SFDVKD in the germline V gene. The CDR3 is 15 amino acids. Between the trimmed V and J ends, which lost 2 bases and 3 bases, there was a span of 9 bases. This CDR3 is CATSDSKLANEKLFF. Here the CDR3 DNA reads TGTGCCACCAGTGATTCGAAGTTGGCTAATGAAAAACTGTTTTTT.

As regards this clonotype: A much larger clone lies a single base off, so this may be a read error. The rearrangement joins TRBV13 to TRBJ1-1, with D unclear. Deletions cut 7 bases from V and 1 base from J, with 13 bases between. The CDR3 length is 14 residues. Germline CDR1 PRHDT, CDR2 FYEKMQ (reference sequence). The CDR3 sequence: CASNPVRENTEAFF. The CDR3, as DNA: TGTGCCAGCAACCCTGTTAGGGAGAACACTGAAGCTTTCTTT.

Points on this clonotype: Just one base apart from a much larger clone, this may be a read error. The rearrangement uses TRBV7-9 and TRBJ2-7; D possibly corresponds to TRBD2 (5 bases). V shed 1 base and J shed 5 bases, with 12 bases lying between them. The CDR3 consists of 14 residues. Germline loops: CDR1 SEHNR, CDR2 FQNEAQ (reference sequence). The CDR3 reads CASSLVEARDEQYF. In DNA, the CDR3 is TGTGCCAGCAGCTTAGTGGAGGCGCGGGACGAGCAGTACTTC.

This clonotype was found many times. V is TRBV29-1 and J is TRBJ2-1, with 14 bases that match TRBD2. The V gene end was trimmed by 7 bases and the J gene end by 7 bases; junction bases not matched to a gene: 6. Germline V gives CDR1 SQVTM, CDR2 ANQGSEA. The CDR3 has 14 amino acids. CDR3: CSATGLAGVNEQFF. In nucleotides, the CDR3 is TGCAGCGCTACGGGACTAGCGGGAGTTAATGAGCAGTTCTTC.

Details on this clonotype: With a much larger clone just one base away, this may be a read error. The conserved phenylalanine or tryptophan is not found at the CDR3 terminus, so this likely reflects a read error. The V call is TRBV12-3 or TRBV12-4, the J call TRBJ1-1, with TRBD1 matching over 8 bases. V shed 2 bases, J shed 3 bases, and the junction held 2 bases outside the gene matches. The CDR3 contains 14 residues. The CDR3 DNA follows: TGTGCCAGCAGTTTACAGGGGGCGTACACTGAAGCTTTCTCT. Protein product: CASSLQGAYTEAFS.

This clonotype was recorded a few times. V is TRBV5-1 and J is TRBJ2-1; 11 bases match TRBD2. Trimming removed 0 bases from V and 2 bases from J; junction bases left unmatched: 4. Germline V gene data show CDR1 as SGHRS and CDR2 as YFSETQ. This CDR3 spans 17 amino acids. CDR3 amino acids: CASSLATSGSPYNEQFF. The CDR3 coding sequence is TGCGCCAGCAGCTTGGCCACTAGCGGGAGCCCCTACAATGAGCAGTTCTTC.

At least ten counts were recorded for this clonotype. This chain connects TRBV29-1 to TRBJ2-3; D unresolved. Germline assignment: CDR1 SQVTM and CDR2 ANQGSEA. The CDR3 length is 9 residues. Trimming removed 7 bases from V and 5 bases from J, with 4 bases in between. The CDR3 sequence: CSAGDTQYF. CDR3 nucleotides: TGCAGCGCTGGAGATACGCAGTATTTT.

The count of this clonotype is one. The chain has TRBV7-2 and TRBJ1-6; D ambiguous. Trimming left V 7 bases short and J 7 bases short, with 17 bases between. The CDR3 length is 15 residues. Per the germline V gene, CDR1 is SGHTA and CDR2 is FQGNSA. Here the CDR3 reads CASIKEVWGNSPLHF. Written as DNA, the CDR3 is TGTGCCAGCATCAAGGAGGTTTGGGGAAATTCACCCCTCCACTTT.

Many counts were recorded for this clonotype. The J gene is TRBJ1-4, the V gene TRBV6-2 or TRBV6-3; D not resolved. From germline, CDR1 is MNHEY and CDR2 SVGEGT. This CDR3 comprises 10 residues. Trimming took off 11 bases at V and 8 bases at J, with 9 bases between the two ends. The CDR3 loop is CAGVREKLFF. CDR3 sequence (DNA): TGTGCCGGGGTTAGAGAAAAACTGTTTTTT.

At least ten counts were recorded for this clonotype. As DNA, the CDR3 is TGTGCCAGTAGTATAGATCAGGGGGGATGGAACACTGAAGCTTTCTTT. Its translation: CASSIDQGGWNTEAFF. The V and J genes are TRBV19 and TRBJ1-1, with 7 bases fitting TRBD1. V lost 0 bases and J lost 1; bases outside the gene matches: 5. This CDR3 is 16 amino acids long. Germline V gene lookup returns CDR1 LNHDA and CDR2 SQIVND (reference sequence).

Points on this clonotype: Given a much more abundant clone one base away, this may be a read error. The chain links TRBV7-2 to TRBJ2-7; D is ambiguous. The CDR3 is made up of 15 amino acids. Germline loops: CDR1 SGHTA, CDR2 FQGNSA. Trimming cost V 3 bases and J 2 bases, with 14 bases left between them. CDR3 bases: TGTGCCAGCAGCTTCAGGCCGCCCGTAGCCTACGAGCAGTACTTC. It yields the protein CASSFRPPVAYEQYF.

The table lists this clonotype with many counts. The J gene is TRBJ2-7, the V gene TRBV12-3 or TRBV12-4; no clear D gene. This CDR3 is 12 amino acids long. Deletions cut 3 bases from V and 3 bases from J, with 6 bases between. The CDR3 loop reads CASSFRYYEQYF. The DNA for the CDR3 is TGTGCCAGCAGTTTTAGGTACTACGAGCAGTACTTC.

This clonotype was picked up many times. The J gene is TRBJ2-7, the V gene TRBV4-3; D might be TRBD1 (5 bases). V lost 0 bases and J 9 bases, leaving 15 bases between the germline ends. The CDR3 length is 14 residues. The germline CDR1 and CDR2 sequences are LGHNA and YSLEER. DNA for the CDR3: TGCGCCAGCAGCCAAGATCGGCGACAGAGTCGGCAGTACTTC. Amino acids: CASSQDRRQSRQYF.

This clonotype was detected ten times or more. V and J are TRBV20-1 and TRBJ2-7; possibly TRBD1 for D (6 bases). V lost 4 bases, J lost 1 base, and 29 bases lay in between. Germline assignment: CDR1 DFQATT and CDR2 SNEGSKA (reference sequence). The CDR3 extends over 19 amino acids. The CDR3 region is CSAITLWPDSASLSYEQYF. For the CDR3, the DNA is TGCAGTGCTATCACGTTGTGGCCGGACAGTGCCTCCTTATCCTACGAGCAGTACTTC.

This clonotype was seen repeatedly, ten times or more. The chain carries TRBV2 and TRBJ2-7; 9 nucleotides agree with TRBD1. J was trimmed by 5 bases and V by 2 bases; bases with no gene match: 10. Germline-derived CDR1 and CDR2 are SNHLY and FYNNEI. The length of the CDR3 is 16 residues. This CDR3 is CASSERSGTGYHEQYF. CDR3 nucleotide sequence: TGTGCCAGCAGTGAACGTAGTGGGACAGGGTACCACGAGCAGTACTTC.

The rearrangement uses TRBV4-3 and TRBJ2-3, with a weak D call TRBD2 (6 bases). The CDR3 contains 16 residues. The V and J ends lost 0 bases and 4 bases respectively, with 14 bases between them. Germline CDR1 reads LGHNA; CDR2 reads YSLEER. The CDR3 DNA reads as TGCGCCAGCAGCCAAGATAGGAGGAGGGGCGCAGATACGCAGTATTTT. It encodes CASSQDRRRGADTQYF.

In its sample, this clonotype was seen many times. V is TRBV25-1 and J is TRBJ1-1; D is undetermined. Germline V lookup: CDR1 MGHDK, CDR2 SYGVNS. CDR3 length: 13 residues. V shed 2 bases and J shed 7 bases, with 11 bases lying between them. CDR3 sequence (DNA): TGTGCCAGCAGTGAAAAGAATAGGGATGAAGCTTTCTTT. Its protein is CASSEKNRDEAFF.

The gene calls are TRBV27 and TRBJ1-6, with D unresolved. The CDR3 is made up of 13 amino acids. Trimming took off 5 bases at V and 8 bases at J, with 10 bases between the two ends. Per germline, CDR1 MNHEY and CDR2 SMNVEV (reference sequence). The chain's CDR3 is CASSPQTDSPLHF. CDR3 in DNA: TGTGCCAGCAGTCCTCAAACCGATTCACCCCTCCACTTT.

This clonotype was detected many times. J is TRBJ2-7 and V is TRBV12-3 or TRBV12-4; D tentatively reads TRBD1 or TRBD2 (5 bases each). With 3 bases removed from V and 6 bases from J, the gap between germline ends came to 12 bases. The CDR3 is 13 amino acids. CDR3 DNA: TGTGCCAGCAGTTTGGGACGTCAGGGCGAGCAGTACTTC. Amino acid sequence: CASSLGRQGEQYF.

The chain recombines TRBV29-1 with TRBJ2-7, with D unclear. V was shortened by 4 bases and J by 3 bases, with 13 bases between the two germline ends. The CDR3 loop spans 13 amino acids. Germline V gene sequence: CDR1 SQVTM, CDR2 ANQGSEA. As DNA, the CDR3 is TGCAGCGTTGTGCTGCAAATCAACTACGAGCAGTACTTC. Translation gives CSVVLQINYEQYF.

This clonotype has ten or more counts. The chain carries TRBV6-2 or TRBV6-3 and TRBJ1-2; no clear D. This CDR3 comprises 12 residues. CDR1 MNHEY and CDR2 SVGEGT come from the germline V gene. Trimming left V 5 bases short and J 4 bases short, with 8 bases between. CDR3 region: CASSIDGYGYTF. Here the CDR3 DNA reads TGTGCCAGCAGTATAGACGGCTATGGCTACACCTTC.

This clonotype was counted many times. The CDR3 loop is CASSLEEETIYGYTF. The CDR3 nucleotides are TGTGCCAGCAGCTTAGAAGAGGAGACGATCTATGGCTACACCTTC. V is TRBV7-6 and J is TRBJ1-2; no firm D call. Germline CDR1 and CDR2: SGHVS and FNYEAQ. The CDR3 covers 15 residues. Trimming shortened V by 1 base and J by 4 bases, and 13 bases separated the two germline ends.

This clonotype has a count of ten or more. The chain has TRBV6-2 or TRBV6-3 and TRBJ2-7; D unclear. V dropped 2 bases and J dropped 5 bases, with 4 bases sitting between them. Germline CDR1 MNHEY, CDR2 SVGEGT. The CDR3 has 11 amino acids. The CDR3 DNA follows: TGTGCCAGCAGTTACATTGACGAGCAGTACTTC. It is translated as CASSYIDEQYF.

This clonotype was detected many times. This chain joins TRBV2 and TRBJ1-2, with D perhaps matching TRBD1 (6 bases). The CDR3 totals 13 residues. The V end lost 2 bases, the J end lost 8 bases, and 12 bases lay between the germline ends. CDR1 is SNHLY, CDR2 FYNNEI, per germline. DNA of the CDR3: TGTGCCAGCAGTGAACATCGGGGGGGCGGCTACACCTTC. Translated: CASSEHRGGGYTF. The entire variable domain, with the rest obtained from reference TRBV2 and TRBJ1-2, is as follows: EPEVTQTPSHQVTQMGQEVILRCVPISNHLYFYWYRQILGQKVEFLVSFYNNEISEKSEIFDDQFSVERPDGSNFTLKIRSTKLEDSAMYFCASSEHRGGGYTFGSGTRLTVV.

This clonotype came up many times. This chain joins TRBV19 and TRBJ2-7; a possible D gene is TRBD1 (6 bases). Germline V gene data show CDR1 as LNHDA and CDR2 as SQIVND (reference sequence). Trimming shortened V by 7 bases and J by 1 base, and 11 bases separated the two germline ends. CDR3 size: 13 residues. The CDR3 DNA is TGTGCCAGTAAGGAACAGGGATCCTACGAGCAGTACTTC. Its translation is CASKEQGSYEQYF.

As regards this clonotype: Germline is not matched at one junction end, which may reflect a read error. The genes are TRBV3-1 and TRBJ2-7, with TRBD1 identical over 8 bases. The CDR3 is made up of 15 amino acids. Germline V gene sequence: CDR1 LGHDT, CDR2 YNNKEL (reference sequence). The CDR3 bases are TGTGCCAGCAGCCAAGATAGGACAGGGTTTTACGGGCAGTACTTC. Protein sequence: CASSQDRTGFYGQYF.

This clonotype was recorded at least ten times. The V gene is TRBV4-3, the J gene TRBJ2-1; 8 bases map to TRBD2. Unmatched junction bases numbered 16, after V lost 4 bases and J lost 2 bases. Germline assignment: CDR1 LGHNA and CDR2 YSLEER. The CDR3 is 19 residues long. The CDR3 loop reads CASSPQGGSSGPTYNEQFF. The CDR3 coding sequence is TGCGCCAGCAGCCCTCAAGGGGGTTCTAGCGGGCCTACCTACAATGAGCAGTTCTTC.